At least ten counts were recorded for the clone carrying this T cell receptor (beta chain). TCR beta CDR3 regions were amplified from RNA transcripts. Initially, a first-round RT-PCR of the TCR CDR3 employed the HTBI primer set. TCRdb used MiXCR to reprocess the multiplex PCR reads, holding one entry per CDR3 protein. The sample lists approximately 590,000 distinct CDR3 sequences, approximately 14% occurring once. The entry originates in a study of T cells in Graves' hyperthyroidism and ophthalmopathy. Across the study: Peripheral blood draws took place at initial diagnosis, ahead of any treatment.

CDR3 length equals 16 residues. The germline V and J ends were trimmed by 6 bases and 1 base, with 18 bases remaining between them. Germline-derived CDR1 and CDR2 are MNHNS and SASEGT. The study defined stable Graves' hyperthyroidism as no ophthalmopathy progression within 18 months. Sample: blood. The chain combines TRBV6-1 with TRBJ1-2, with TRBD1 as a possible D gene (5 bases). The sequence was obtained from a woman aged 25 to 39 with Graves' hyperthyroidism. CDR3 sequence reads: CASSRGKGEGNYGYTF. For the CDR3, the DNA is TGTGCCAGCAGCCGGGGTAAAGGGGAGGGTAACTATGGCTACACCTTC.